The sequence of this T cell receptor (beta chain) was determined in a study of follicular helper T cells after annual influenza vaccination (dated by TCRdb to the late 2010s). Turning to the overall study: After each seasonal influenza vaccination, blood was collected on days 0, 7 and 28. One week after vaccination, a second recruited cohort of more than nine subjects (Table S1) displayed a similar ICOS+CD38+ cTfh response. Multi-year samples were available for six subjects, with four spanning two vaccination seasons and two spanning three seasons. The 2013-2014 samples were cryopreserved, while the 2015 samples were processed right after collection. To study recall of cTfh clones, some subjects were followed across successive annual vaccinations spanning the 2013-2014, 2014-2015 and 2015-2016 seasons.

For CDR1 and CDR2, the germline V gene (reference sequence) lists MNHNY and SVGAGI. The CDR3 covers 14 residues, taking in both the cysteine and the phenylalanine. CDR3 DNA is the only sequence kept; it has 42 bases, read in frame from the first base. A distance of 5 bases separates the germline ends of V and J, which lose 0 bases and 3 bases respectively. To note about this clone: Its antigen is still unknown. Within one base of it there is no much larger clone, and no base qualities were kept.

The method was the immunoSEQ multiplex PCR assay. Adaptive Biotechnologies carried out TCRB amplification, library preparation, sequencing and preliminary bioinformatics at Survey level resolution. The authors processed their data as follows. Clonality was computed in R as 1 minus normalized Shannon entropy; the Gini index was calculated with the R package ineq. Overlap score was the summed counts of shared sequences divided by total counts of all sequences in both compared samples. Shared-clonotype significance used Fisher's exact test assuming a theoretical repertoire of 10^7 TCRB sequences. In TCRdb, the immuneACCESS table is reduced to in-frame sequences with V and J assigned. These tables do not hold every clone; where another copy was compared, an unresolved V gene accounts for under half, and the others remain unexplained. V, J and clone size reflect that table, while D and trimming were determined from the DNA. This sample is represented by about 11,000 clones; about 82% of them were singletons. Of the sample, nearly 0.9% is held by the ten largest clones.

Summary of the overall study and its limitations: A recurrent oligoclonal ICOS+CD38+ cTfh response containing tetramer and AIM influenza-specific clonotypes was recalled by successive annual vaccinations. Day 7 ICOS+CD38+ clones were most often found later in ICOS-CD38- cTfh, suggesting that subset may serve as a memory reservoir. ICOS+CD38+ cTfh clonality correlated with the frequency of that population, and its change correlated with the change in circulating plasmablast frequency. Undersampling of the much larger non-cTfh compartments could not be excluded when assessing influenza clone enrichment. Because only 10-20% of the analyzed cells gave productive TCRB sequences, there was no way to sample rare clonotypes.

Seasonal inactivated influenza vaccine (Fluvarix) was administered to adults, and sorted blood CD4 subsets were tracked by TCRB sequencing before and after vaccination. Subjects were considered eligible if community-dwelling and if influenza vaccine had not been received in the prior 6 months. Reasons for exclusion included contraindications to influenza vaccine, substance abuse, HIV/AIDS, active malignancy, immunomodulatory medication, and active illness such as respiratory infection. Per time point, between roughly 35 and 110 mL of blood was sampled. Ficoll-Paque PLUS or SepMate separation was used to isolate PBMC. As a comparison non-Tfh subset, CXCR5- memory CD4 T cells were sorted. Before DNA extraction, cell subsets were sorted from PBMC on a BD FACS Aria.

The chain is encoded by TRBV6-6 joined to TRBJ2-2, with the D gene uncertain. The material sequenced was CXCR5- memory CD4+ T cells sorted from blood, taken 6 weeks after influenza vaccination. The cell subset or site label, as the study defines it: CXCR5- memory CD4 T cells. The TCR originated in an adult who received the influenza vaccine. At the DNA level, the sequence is TGTGCCAGCAGTTACTCATTTGACACCGGGGAGCTGTTTTTT. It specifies CASSYSFDTGELFF.